This is a list of T cell receptor beta chains from one sample in a study of patients and donors after allogeneic stem cell transplantation. TCRdb passed the RT-PCR reads through MiXCR, listing each CDR3 protein once. The sample shows 390,000 or so distinct CDR3 sequences, under 20% of them seen only once. The sample was blood, either unsorted or a sorted T cell fraction (not recorded which). These TCRs come from a human donor who was either an allogeneic HSCT recipient or a stem cell or donor lymphocyte infusion donor (not recorded which). It is not recorded whose cells these are; they may come from a transplant donor. Both conserved end residues are part of each CDR3.

V: TRBV20-1
CDR3: CSARDLGAAAYEQYF

V: TRBV2
CDR3: CASIRGTDNEQFF

V: TRBV12-3/TRBV12-4
CDR3: CASNRGEWEKLFF

V: TRBV5-1
CDR3: CASSTGGSSYNSPLHF

V: TRBV2
CDR3: CASGLRTGELFF

V: TRBV5-1
CDR3: CASSLAGGIGEQFF

V: TRBV9
CDR3: CASSAVASTDTQYF

V: TRBV5-1
CDR3: CASSLVTPLSSYNEQFF

V: TRBV5-1
CDR3: CASSIRLAVNNEQFF

V: TRBV27
CDR3: CASSEWSLSTDTQYF

V: TRBV2
CDR3: CASSVENTIYF

V: TRBV7-8
CDR3: CASSPGTIVSSYEQYF